Included here is one TCR beta chain sequence, with context. Clones were sequenced by immunoSEQ multiplex PCR, and TCRdb holds only the in-frame ones, with some missing. The sample holds 93,000 or so clones, approximately 89% seen once. This sample was taken from a study of blood T cell repertoires in COVID-19. Trimming stripped 1 base from V and 7 bases from J, with 17 bases between. This CDR3 has 16 amino acids. Per the germline V gene, CDR1 is LGHDT and CDR2 is YNNKEL (reference sequence). The material sequenced was peripheral blood. This sequence was found in a woman aged 80 or over in a cohort sampled during active COVID-19. This chain links TRBV3-1 (or the pseudogene TRBV3-2) with TRBJ2-1; D is possibly TRBD2 (8 bases). The CDR3: CASSQVTGGGLNEQFF. The CDR3, as DNA: TGTGCCAGCAGCCAAGTAACGGGAGGGGGCCTAAATGAGCAGTTCTTC.